This T cell receptor (beta chain) was sequenced for a study of T-cell memory formation after mild COVID-19. Overall study results and limits: Later expanders leaned toward CD4+, whereas clones contracting from day 15 to 85 were balanced CD4/CD8.

Each CDR3 protein gets one entry after TCRdb re-called the 5' RACE reads with MiXCR. The sample comprises fewer than 300,000 distinct CDR3 sequences, 16% of which are singletons, and around a fifth rests with the top ten. Looked up from germline, CDR1 is SGHRS and CDR2 is YFSETQ. The CDR3 sequence is 16 residues long. V shed 5 bases and J shed 2 bases, with 18 bases lying between them. As for this clonotype: Its target is not known.

This receptor was taken from a man between 18 and 35 years old who had mild COVID-19 (a few samples of this study predate the infection). Cell type and time point are not known. The sample comprised PBMCs or a T cell subset sorted from them (not recorded which). The V and J genes are TRBV5-1 and TRBJ2-3; D possibly uses TRBD1 or TRBD2 (5 bases each). CDR3 region: CASRRLPRETTDTQYF. The CDR3 DNA reads as TGCGCCAGCAGAAGGCTCCCCAGGGAGACCACAGATACGCAGTATTTT.